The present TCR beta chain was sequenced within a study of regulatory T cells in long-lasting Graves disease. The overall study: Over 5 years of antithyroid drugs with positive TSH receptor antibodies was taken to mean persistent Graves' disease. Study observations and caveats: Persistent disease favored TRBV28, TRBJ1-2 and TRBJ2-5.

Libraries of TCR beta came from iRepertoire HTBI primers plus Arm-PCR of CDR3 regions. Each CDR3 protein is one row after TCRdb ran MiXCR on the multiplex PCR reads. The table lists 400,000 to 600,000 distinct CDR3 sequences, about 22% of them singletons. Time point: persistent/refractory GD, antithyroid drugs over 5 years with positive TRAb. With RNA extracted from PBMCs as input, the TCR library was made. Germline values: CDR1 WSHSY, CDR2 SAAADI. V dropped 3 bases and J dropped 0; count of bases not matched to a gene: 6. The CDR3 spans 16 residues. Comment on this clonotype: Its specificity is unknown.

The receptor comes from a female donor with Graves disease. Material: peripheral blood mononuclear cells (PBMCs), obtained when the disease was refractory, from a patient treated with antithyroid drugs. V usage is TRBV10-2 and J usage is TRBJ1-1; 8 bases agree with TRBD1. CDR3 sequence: CASSDTGTGLNTEAFF. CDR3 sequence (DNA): TGCGCCAGCAGTGACACCGGGACAGGACTGAACACTGAAGCTTTCTTT.